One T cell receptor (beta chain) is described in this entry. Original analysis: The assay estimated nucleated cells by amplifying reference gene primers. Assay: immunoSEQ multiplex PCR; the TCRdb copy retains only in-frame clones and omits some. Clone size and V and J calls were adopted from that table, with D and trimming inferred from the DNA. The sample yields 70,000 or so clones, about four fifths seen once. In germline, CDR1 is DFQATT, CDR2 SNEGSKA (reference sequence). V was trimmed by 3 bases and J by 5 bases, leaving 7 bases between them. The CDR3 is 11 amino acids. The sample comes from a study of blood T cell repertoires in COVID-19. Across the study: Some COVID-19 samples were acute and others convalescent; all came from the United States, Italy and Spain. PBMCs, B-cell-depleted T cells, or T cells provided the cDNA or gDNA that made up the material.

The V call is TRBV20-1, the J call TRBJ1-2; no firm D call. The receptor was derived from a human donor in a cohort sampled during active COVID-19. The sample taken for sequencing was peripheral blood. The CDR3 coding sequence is TGCAGTGCTAGCCGTGTTTATGGCTACACCTTC. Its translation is CSASRVYGYTF.